This T cell receptor (beta chain) was identified in a study of early T cells in non-severe SARS-CoV-2 infection. One entry per CDR3 protein results from TCRdb running MiXCR on the 5' RACE reads. The sample records approximately 83,000 distinct CDR3 sequences, over 12% being singletons. Germline lookup yields CDR1 SGHRS and CDR2 YFSETQ. The CDR3 is 18 amino acids. V lost 0 bases, J lost 4 bases, and 11 bases stayed unmatched. This clonotype was obtained from an adult who was a healthcare worker with PCR-confirmed SARS-CoV-2 infection or an uninfected control (not recorded which). Sequenced material: whole blood. This sequence joins TRBV5-1 and TRBJ2-7; 12 positions agree with TRBD2. CDR3 sequence reads: CASSLVTSGSGGGYEQYF. In DNA, the CDR3 is TGCGCCAGCAGCTTGGTGACTAGCGGGAGCGGTGGAGGATACGAGCAGTACTTC.